These T cell receptor beta chains were read from a single sample in a study of Ad26.COV2.S vaccination and SARS-CoV-2 variants. Using immunoSEQ multiplex PCR, the repertoire was profiled, and TCRdb retains in-frame clones only, with some absent. Seen here are about 350,000 clones, roughly nine tenths observed once, and the top ten hold 6.4%. The material sequenced was peripheral blood, taken in a trial of Ad26.COV2.S vaccine versus placebo. These TCRs come from a person between 18 and 65 years old who received the Ad26.COV2.S COVID-19 vaccine or a placebo. CDR3s include the opening cysteine and the closing phenylalanine or tryptophan. The order of the fields is J gene, D gene, V gene, clone size, CDR3 DNA, CDR3 protein. A D gene is named only where the DNA matches it firmly. Only some rows state a clone size, as once, few, many or a class for expanded clones.

J gene: TRBJ1-1; D gene: TRBD1; V gene: TRBV9; clone size: NA; CDR3 DNA: TGTGCCAGCAGCGTAGTACAGGGGGCCGCTGAAGCTTTCTTT; CDR3 protein: CASSVVQGAAEAFF
J gene: TRBJ2-1; D gene: NA; V gene: TRBV27; clone size: NA; CDR3 DNA: TGTGCCAGCAGTCTTATTGGTTACAATGAGCAGTTCTTC; CDR3 protein: CASSLIGYNEQFF
J gene: TRBJ1-1; D gene: NA; V gene: TRBV19; clone size: NA; CDR3 DNA: TGTGCCAGTAGTATAGCGGCCGGGAGGGCTGAAGCTTTCTTT; CDR3 protein: CASSIAAGRAEAFF
J gene: TRBJ2-1; D gene: NA; V gene: TRBV27; clone size: NA; CDR3 DNA: TGTGCCAGCAGTCCCCGGGACTTAAGGAATGAGCAGTTCTTC; CDR3 protein: CASSPRDLRNEQFF
J gene: TRBJ1-2; D gene: NA; V gene: TRBV10-3; clone size: NA; CDR3 DNA: TGTGCCATCAGTGAGAACGGGGACTATGGCTACACCTTC; CDR3 protein: CAISENGDYGYTF
J gene: TRBJ2-5; D gene: TRBD2; V gene: TRBV10-3; clone size: NA; CDR3 DNA: TGTGCCATCACGCGGGGGGGTCAAGAGACCCAGTACTTC; CDR3 protein: CAITRGGQETQYF
J gene: TRBJ1-5; D gene: NA; V gene: TRBV30; clone size: NA; CDR3 DNA: TGTGCCTGGAGTGTACAAGGCAATCAGCCCCAGCATTTT; CDR3 protein: CAWSVQGNQPQHF
J gene: TRBJ1-4; D gene: NA; V gene: TRBV19; clone size: NA; CDR3 DNA: TGTGCCAGTAGTATTTCAACAGGGAGGAATGAAAAACTGTTTTTT; CDR3 protein: CASSISTGRNEKLFF
J gene: TRBJ2-7; D gene: NA; V gene: TRBV6-5; clone size: NA; CDR3 DNA: TGTGCCAGTCAAAAGGGCCCTACCTACGAGCAGTACTTC; CDR3 protein: CASQKGPTYEQYF
J gene: TRBJ2-1; D gene: NA; V gene: TRBV7-9; clone size: NA; CDR3 DNA: TGTGCCAGCAGCTTAGTCGTACAGACTACAGGGAGTTGGAACAATGAGCAGTTCTTC; CDR3 protein: CASSLVVQTTGSWNNEQFF
J gene: TRBJ1-2; D gene: NA; V gene: TRBV7-3; clone size: NA; CDR3 DNA: TGTGCTTCAGGAACAGGACCCTCTAACTATGGCTACACCTTC; CDR3 protein: CASGTGPSNYGYTF
J gene: TRBJ1-1; D gene: NA; V gene: TRBV27; clone size: NA; CDR3 DNA: TGTGCCAGCAGTTTTGTGGGAAAAGGGGATATGAACACTGAAGCTTTCTTT; CDR3 protein: CASSFVGKGDMNTEAFF
J gene: TRBJ2-1; D gene: TRBD2; V gene: TRBV6-2/TRBV6-3; clone size: NA; CDR3 DNA: TGTGCCAGCAGTTACTTAGCGGGAGAAAATCTAGCAATGTTCGATGAGCAGTTCTTC; CDR3 protein: CASSYLAGENLAMFDEQFF
J gene: TRBJ2-2; D gene: NA; V gene: TRBV24-1; clone size: NA; CDR3 DNA: TGTGCCACCACGATCCAAACCAGGGATGGCGGGGAGCTGTTTTTT; CDR3 protein: CATTIQTRDGGELFF
J gene: TRBJ1-1; D gene: NA; V gene: TRBV28; clone size: NA; CDR3 DNA: TGTGCCAGCCTCGGGGCGGGACTTAACACTGAAGCTTTCTTT; CDR3 protein: CASLGAGLNTEAFF
J gene: TRBJ1-2; D gene: TRBD1; V gene: TRBV6-2/TRBV6-3; clone size: NA; CDR3 DNA: TGTGCCAGCAGTTACCCCAAAACAGGGGCTCCCGGCTACACCTTC; CDR3 protein: CASSYPKTGAPGYTF
J gene: TRBJ2-7; D gene: TRBD1; V gene: TRBV3-1/TRBV3-2; clone size: NA; CDR3 DNA: TGTGCCAGCAGCCCGATGGTGGACAGGTCCTACGAGCAGTACTTC; CDR3 protein: CASSPMVDRSYEQYF
J gene: TRBJ1-1; D gene: NA; V gene: TRBV7-9; clone size: NA; CDR3 DNA: TGTGCCAGCAACCAGGGACCCGAGAACACTGAAGCTTTCTTT; CDR3 protein: CASNQGPENTEAFF
J gene: TRBJ2-1; D gene: NA; V gene: TRBV2; clone size: NA; CDR3 DNA: TGTGCCAGCAGTGAACAGGGGGGGTCTAATGAGCAGTTCTTC; CDR3 protein: CASSEQGGSNEQFF
J gene: TRBJ2-2; D gene: NA; V gene: TRBV7-2; clone size: few; CDR3 DNA: TGTGCCAGCAGCATACAGGGCAACACCGGGGAGCTGTTTTTT; CDR3 protein: CASSIQGNTGELFF
J gene: TRBJ2-7; D gene: NA; V gene: TRBV18; clone size: NA; CDR3 DNA: TGTGCCAGCTCACCACTTGCGGGGCCGGGCTCCTACGAGCAGTACTTC; CDR3 protein: CASSPLAGPGSYEQYF
J gene: TRBJ1-1; D gene: NA; V gene: TRBV23-1; clone size: NA; CDR3 DNA: TGCGCCAGCAGTCAGGGTCGCATTGACGAAGCTTTCTTT; CDR3 protein: CASSQGRIDEAFF
J gene: TRBJ2-5; D gene: TRBD2; V gene: TRBV25-1; clone size: NA; CDR3 DNA: TGTGCCAGCAGTGACGGCCTACTAGCGGGATTTCAAGAGACCCAGTACTTC; CDR3 protein: CASSDGLLAGFQETQYF
J gene: TRBJ2-1; D gene: NA; V gene: TRBV7-2; clone size: NA; CDR3 DNA: TGTGCCAGCAGCGCTAAGAATGAGCAGTTCTTC; CDR3 protein: CASSAKNEQFF
J gene: TRBJ1-1; D gene: NA; V gene: TRBV19; clone size: few; CDR3 DNA: TGTGCCAGTAGTTCGGTTACTGGCACTGAAGCTTTCTTT; CDR3 protein: CASSSVTGTEAFF
J gene: TRBJ1-4; D gene: NA; V gene: TRBV6-2/TRBV6-3; clone size: NA; CDR3 DNA: TGTGCCAGCAGTTACTCGACTGGGGGCCCGGACAGACGGGAAAAACTGTTTTTT; CDR3 protein: CASSYSTGGPDRREKLFF
J gene: TRBJ1-5; D gene: NA; V gene: TRBV30; clone size: NA; CDR3 DNA: TGTGCCTGGAGGGGGGGAAGCAATCAGCCCCAGCATTTT; CDR3 protein: CAWRGGSNQPQHF
J gene: TRBJ1-3; D gene: TRBD1; V gene: TRBV10-3; clone size: once; CDR3 DNA: TGTGCCATCAGTACAGGGGCCCCCTCTGGAAACACCATATATTTT; CDR3 protein: CAISTGAPSGNTIYF
J gene: TRBJ2-5; D gene: NA; V gene: TRBV5-6; clone size: NA; CDR3 DNA: TGTGCCAGCAGCTTGAACAGGGTGGAAGCTCCGGAGACCCAGTACTTC; CDR3 protein: CASSLNRVEAPETQYF
J gene: TRBJ1-5; D gene: TRBD1; V gene: TRBV6-2/TRBV6-3; clone size: NA; CDR3 DNA: TGTGCCAGCAGTTACAAAACAGGGGCAGTAGAGCCCCAGCATTTT; CDR3 protein: CASSYKTGAVEPQHF
J gene: TRBJ1-5; D gene: NA; V gene: TRBV19; clone size: NA; CDR3 DNA: TGTGCCAGTAGTCCCGGGACTTCGTATCAGCCCCAGCATTTT; CDR3 protein: CASSPGTSYQPQHF
J gene: TRBJ1-5; D gene: NA; V gene: TRBV30; clone size: NA; CDR3 DNA: TGTGCCTGGAGTGTACGCAGCAATCAGCCCCAGCATTTT; CDR3 protein: CAWSVRSNQPQHF
J gene: TRBJ2-1; D gene: NA; V gene: TRBV11-3; clone size: NA; CDR3 DNA: TGTGCCAGCAGCTTAGATACCGGCAGGGGGGGCAATGAGCAGTTCTTC; CDR3 protein: CASSLDTGRGGNEQFF
J gene: TRBJ2-7; D gene: NA; V gene: TRBV19; clone size: NA; CDR3 DNA: TGTGCCAGTAGTCTCCGGGACACCTACGAGCAGTACTTC; CDR3 protein: CASSLRDTYEQYF
J gene: TRBJ2-7; D gene: NA; V gene: TRBV9; clone size: NA; CDR3 DNA: TGTGCCAGCAACCGGGACCAAAACTACGAGCAGTACTTC; CDR3 protein: CASNRDQNYEQYF
J gene: TRBJ2-7; D gene: NA; V gene: TRBV6-2/TRBV6-3; clone size: NA; CDR3 DNA: TGTGCCAGCAGCCCCCCTCTCGCAGGTGGAAGGTCCTACGAGCAGTACTTC; CDR3 protein: CASSPPLAGGRSYEQYF
J gene: TRBJ1-5; D gene: NA; V gene: TRBV6-5; clone size: NA; CDR3 DNA: TGTGCCAGCAGTCAGACAGAGAGCAATCAGCCCCAGCATTTT; CDR3 protein: CASSQTESNQPQHF
J gene: TRBJ1-5; D gene: TRBD1; V gene: TRBV19; clone size: once; CDR3 DNA: TGTGCCATTTCCGGACAGGGTAATCAGCCCCAGCATTTT; CDR3 protein: CAISGQGNQPQHF
J gene: TRBJ1-2; D gene: NA; V gene: TRBV6-5; clone size: few; CDR3 DNA: TGTGCCAGCAGTTACTCGAAAGGGACATCTCTCGGCTACACCTTC; CDR3 protein: CASSYSKGTSLGYTF
J gene: TRBJ1-1; D gene: NA; V gene: TRBV7-3; clone size: NA; CDR3 DNA: TGTGCCAGCAGCTTACCCCAGGAAGCCACTGAAGCTTTCTTT; CDR3 protein: CASSLPQEATEAFF
J gene: TRBJ2-5; D gene: NA; V gene: TRBV7-2; clone size: NA; CDR3 DNA: TGTGCCAGCAGCTTAGCGCAGTTAGGGCGCCAAGAGACCCAGTACTTC; CDR3 protein: CASSLAQLGRQETQYF
J gene: TRBJ2-7; D gene: NA; V gene: TRBV5-8; clone size: few; CDR3 DNA: TGTGCCAGCAGCCTTCGTAACGAGCAGTACTTC; CDR3 protein: CASSLRNEQYF